Listed below are T cell receptor beta chains from one sample, sequenced in a study of blood T cell repertoires in COVID-19. Produced via immunoSEQ multiplex PCR; TCRdb's table is partial and in-frame only. The sample consists of roughly 380,000 clones, 70% to 90% of them appearing once. The source material was peripheral blood. All receptors come from a woman in her thirties or forties with COVID-19, enrolled during active disease. CDR3s include the opening cysteine and the closing phenylalanine or tryptophan. The D gene is left open where the match is weak. Clone size is not always given. Where it is, it says once, few, many or a class for expanded clones.

TRBJ1-5 | . | TRBV5-1 | . | TGCGCCAGCAGCCCCGATCCGAGTCAGCCCCAGCATTTT | CASSPDPSQPQHF
TRBJ2-7 | . | TRBV30 | TRBD2 | TGTGCCTGGACACTAGCGGGAGAGTTGTACGAGCAGTACTTC | CAWTLAGELYEQYF
TRBJ2-7 | . | TRBV5-1 | . | TGCGCCAGCAGCTTTCAGTTCTCCGAGCAGTACTTC | CASSFQFSEQYF
TRBJ2-1 | . | TRBV7-9 | . | TGTGCCAGCAGCTTAGGGGAGGTTATAACCCGCAATGAGCAGTTCTTC | CASSLGEVITRNEQFF
TRBJ1-2 | . | TRBV5-1 | . | TGCGCCAGCAGCTTGGGCAGGTTTGATGGCTACACCTTC | CASSLGRFDGYTF
TRBJ1-2 | once | TRBV10-3 | . | TGTGCCATCAGTGACCCTGGGGGGGGGTATGGCTACACCTTC | CAISDPGGGYGYTF
TRBJ1-4 | few | TRBV27 | . | TGTGCCAGCAGTCTCAGGGTTCTTGGGGAAAAACTGTTTTTT | CASSLRVLGEKLFF
TRBJ1-2 | few | TRBV15 | TRBD1 | TGTGCCACCAGCTCACACAGGGGGCAGGAGGGCTACACCTTC | CATSSHRGQEGYTF
TRBJ1-2 | . | TRBV27 | TRBD1 | TGTGCCAGCAGTTTATCTAGGGACAGGGTATCGGCTGGCTACACCTTC | CASSLSRDRVSAGYTF
TRBJ2-7 | . | TRBV29-1 | TRBD2 | TGCAGCGTCAACCCCGGGACTAGCCCTTCCTACGAGCAGTACTTC | CSVNPGTSPSYEQYF
TRBJ2-3 | . | TRBV7-9 | . | TGTGCCAGCAGCCCCGGACAGAGCCTTAGCACAGATACGCAGTATTTT | CASSPGQSLSTDTQYF
TRBJ2-1 | once | TRBV19 | TRBD2 | TGTGCCAGTAGAGGGTCTAGCGGGAGGGGTTACAATGAGCAGTTCTTC | CASRGSSGRGYNEQFF
TRBJ2-7 | . | TRBV5-1 | TRBD1 | TGCGCCAGCAGCTTTTCCTGGGACAGGGGCTACGAGCAGTACTTC | CASSFSWDRGYEQYF
TRBJ2-4 | . | TRBV6-2/TRBV6-3 | TRBD2 | TGTGCCAGCAGCTTAGGGACTAGCGGGAGTTACCCAAACATTCAGTACTTC | CASSLGTSGSYPNIQYF
TRBJ1-5 | . | TRBV5-1 | TRBD1 | TGCGCCAGCAGCTTGGGAGGGGGCGGTAAGGATCAGCCCCAGCATTTT | CASSLGGGGKDQPQHF
TRBJ2-2 | . | TRBV9 | . | TGTGCCAGCAGCGTAGGGGCGTTTGGGCAGCAGAACACCGGGGAGCTGTTTTTT | CASSVGAFGQQNTGELFF
TRBJ2-2 | few | TRBV27 | . | TGTGCCAGCAGTTTGGTGGGCCTCGGCAGGGGTTTCGAAAACACCGGGGAGCTGTTTTTT | CASSLVGLGRGFENTGELFF
TRBJ2-5 | . | TRBV5-4 | . | TGTGCCAGCAGCCTGCGGGGGACACAAGAGACCCAGTACTTC | CASSLRGTQETQYF
TRBJ2-5 | . | TRBV2 | TRBD1 | TGTGCCAGCACTAGACAGGGTGCAATAGAGACCCAGTACTTC | CASTRQGAIETQYF
TRBJ2-3 | . | TRBV9 | TRBD2 | TGTGCCAGCAGCCAGGGACTAGCGGGAGGACGGACAGATACGCAGTATTTT | CASSQGLAGGRTDTQYF
TRBJ1-5 | . | TRBV7-9 | . | TGTGCCAGCAGCTCAGACAGGTCAAACCAGCCCCAGCATTTT | CASSSDRSNQPQHF
TRBJ1-2 | . | TRBV15 | TRBD1 | TGTGCCACCAGAACAACCCCCTTGACAGGGGAAACCTTC | CATRTTPLTGETF
TRBJ1-6 | . | TRBV6-6 | . | TGTGCCAGCAGTCAACTAGGGGGTCCCTCACCCCTCCACTTT | CASSQLGGPSPLHF
TRBJ2-1 | . | TRBV5-6 | TRBD2 | TGTGCCAGCAGCTTGCGCGGGGGACCCTACAATGAGCAGTTCTTC | CASSLRGGPYNEQFF
TRBJ1-2 | . | TRBV5-4 | . | TGTGCCAGCAGCCGGACAGCGATTACTAACTATGGCTACACCTTC | CASSRTAITNYGYTF
TRBJ2-7 | . | TRBV5-1 | TRBD2 | TGCGCCAGCAGCTTGGGCGGGGGGACTTCCTACGAGCAGTACTTC | CASSLGGGTSYEQYF
TRBJ1-5 | . | TRBV19 | TRBD1 | TGTGCCAGTGGGGACAGAAATAGCAATCAGCCCCAGCATTTT | CASGDRNSNQPQHF
TRBJ2-2 | . | TRBV9 | . | TGTGCCAGCAGCCCGACAGCGGGTAACACCGGGGAGCTGTTTTTT | CASSPTAGNTGELFF
TRBJ2-1 | . | TRBV7-2 | TRBD2 | TGTGCCAGCAGCTCTAGCGGGGGGCTAGCACAGTTCTTC | CASSSSGGLAQFF
TRBJ1-3 | . | TRBV28 | TRBD1 | TGTGCCAGCAGGGGCCCGGGACAGGGGGGTGGAAACACCATATATTTT | CASRGPGQGGGNTIYF
TRBJ2-1 | many | TRBV3-1/TRBV3-2 | . | TGTGCCAGCAGCCAAAGGGGGACGGATGAGCAGTTCTTC | CASSQRGTDEQFF
TRBJ1-1 | . | TRBV5-1 | TRBD1 | TGCGCCAGCAGCTCGGACAGGATGAACACTGAAGCTTTCTTT | CASSSDRMNTEAFF
TRBJ1-5 | . | TRBV6-6 | . | TGTGCCAGCAGTCGACCGTCTTTAAAAACTCTGGGCAATCAGCCCCAGCATTTT | CASSRPSLKTLGNQPQHF
TRBJ1-2 | . | TRBV29-1 | TRBD1 | TGCAGCGTTCCGGACAGGGTCCGTGGCTACACCTTC | CSVPDRVRGYTF
TRBJ1-2 | . | TRBV28 | . | TGTGCCAGCAGTTTCTCCCTCAGGTTAGCTAACTATGGCTACACCTTC | CASSFSLRLANYGYTF
TRBJ1-2 | . | TRBV27 | . | TGTGCCAGCAGCCAGGCCCCAGGTAAAGCTAACTATGGCTACACCTTC | CASSQAPGKANYGYTF
TRBJ2-7 | . | TRBV5-1 | . | TGCGCCAGCAGCTTAGCGCGGGACAGCCTTTACGAGCAGTACTTC | CASSLARDSLYEQYF
TRBJ1-2 | . | TRBV28 | . | TGTGCCAGCAGAGCGGACTTTTATGGCTACACCTTC | CASRADFYGYTF
TRBJ1-1 | . | TRBV28 | . | TGTGCCAGCAGTTCGGGGAGCATCGTGGCTTTCTTT | CASSSGSIVAFF
TRBJ2-3 | . | TRBV7-3 | TRBD2 | TGTGCCAGCAGCGTTAGCGGGAGGGGCTATACGCAGTATTTT | CASSVSGRGYTQYF
TRBJ1-6 | . | TRBV12-3/TRBV12-4 | . | TGTGCCAGCACCCTCACAGGGAACTCACCCCTCCACTTT | CASTLTGNSPLHF
TRBJ1-5 | . | TRBV7-9 | TRBD1 | TGTGCCAGCAGCCGCGGACAGGTCCCCAATCAGCCCCAGCATTTT | CASSRGQVPNQPQHF
TRBJ1-5 | once | TRBV7-2 | TRBD1 | TGTGCCAGCAGCTTAGTAGGGGGCCAGAGCAATCAGCCCCAGCATTTT | CASSLVGGQSNQPQHF
TRBJ2-4 | . | TRBV7-9 | TRBD2 | TGTGCCAGCAGCTTCCCTCATAGCGGGGGTGTGTCCAAAAACATTCAGTACTTC | CASSFPHSGGVSKNIQYF
TRBJ1-4 | . | TRBV4-2 | . | TGTGCCAGCAGCCAAGACAGAGGAGGGGAAAAACTGTTTTTT | CASSQDRGGEKLFF
TRBJ1-6 | . | TRBV28 | . | TGTGCCACCAGCATGGGCGCAAGAAATTCACCCCTCCACTTT | CATSMGARNSPLHF
TRBJ1-5 | . | TRBV7-2 | TRBD1 | TGTGCCAGCAGCTTAAAGGGACAGGGTAATCAGCCCCAGCATTTT | CASSLKGQGNQPQHF
TRBJ1-5 | . | TRBV19 | . | TGTGCCAGTAGTATTCACCAGGGCATGTTTAGCAATCAGCCCCAGCATTTT | CASSIHQGMFSNQPQHF
TRBJ1-4 | . | TRBV3-1/TRBV3-2 | . | TGTGCCAGCAGCCTAAACGACAGATTAACTAATGAAAAACTGTTTTTT | CASSLNDRLTNEKLFF
TRBJ1-5 | . | TRBV15 | . | TGTGCCACCAGCCGGGCAGGGGGCAATCAGCCCCAGCATTTT | CATSRAGGNQPQHF
TRBJ1-1 | . | TRBV30 | . | TGTGCCTGGAGTGTTTTCAGGTTGACCGGGAACACTGAAGCTTTCTTT | CAWSVFRLTGNTEAFF
TRBJ1-5 | . | TRBV28 | . | TGTGCCAGCAGTTTGGTAATAGACAATCAGCCCCAGCATTTT | CASSLVIDNQPQHF
TRBJ1-1 | . | TRBV11-2 | . | TGTGCCAGCAGCTTAGTATCAGGGCTGGGGAACACTGAAGCTTTCTTT | CASSLVSGLGNTEAFF
TRBJ2-2 | . | TRBV5-5 | . | TGTGCCAGCAGCTTGGCAAGGTGGCAGGGCAGCTTCGGGGAGCTGTTTTTT | CASSLARWQGSFGELFF